The rows below give T cell receptor beta chains drawn from one sample of a study of blood T cell repertoires in COVID-19. Sequencing used immunoSEQ multiplex PCR; TCRdb keeps in-frame clones, though not all of them. This sample has some 150,000 clones, with roughly four fifths found just once. Sequencing input: peripheral blood. The source is a woman aged 45-60 years with active or convalescent COVID-19. Both conserved end residues are part of each CDR3. Fields, in order: CDR3 length, J gene, clone size, D gene, V gene, CDR3 protein, CDR3 DNA. D genes are given only for firm matches. Size values are once, few and many counts, or a class for expanded clones, and some rows have none.

length: 15
J: TRBJ1-2
size: NA
D: NA
V: TRBV5-5
CDR3: CASSPAWGGVDGYTF
DNA: TGTGCCAGCAGTCCGGCGTGGGGAGGGGTGGATGGCTACACCTTC

length: 13
J: TRBJ2-3
size: few
D: NA
V: TRBV12-3/TRBV12-4
CDR3: CASSSTRGYTQYF
DNA: TGTGCCAGCAGTTCCACTAGGGGGTACACGCAGTATTTT

length: 12
J: TRBJ1-1
size: NA
D: NA
V: TRBV19
CDR3: CASRPREAEAFF
DNA: TGTGCCAGCAGACCGCGGGAAGCTGAAGCTTTCTTT

length: 16
J: TRBJ2-2
size: NA
D: NA
V: TRBV6-2/TRBV6-3
CDR3: CASSYTLGGVAGELFF
DNA: TGTGCCAGCAGTTACACCCTAGGAGGGGTGGCCGGGGAGCTGTTTTTT

length: 16
J: TRBJ1-1
size: few
D: TRBD1
V: TRBV18
CDR3: CASSPVTGGVGTEAFF
DNA: TGTGCCAGCTCACCGGTGACAGGGGGCGTCGGCACTGAAGCTTTCTTT

length: 14
J: TRBJ2-5
size: NA
D: NA
V: TRBV28
CDR3: CASSFASTQETQYF
DNA: TGTGCCAGCAGTTTTGCTAGCACCCAAGAGACCCAGTACTTC

length: 15
J: TRBJ1-1
size: few
D: NA
V: TRBV7-9
CDR3: CASSLEQGTNTEAFF
DNA: TGTGCCAGCAGCTTAGAACAGGGCACAAACACTGAAGCTTTCTTT

length: 13
J: TRBJ1-4
size: NA
D: NA
V: TRBV1
CDR3: CTSKDRGNEKLFF
DNA: TGCACCAGTAAGGACAGGGGAAATGAAAAACTGTTTTTT

length: 17
J: TRBJ2-1
size: NA
D: TRBD2
V: TRBV27
CDR3: CASSLSRATSGNNEQFF
DNA: TGTGCCAGCAGTTTATCGCGCGCGACTAGCGGCAACAATGAGCAGTTCTTC

length: 15
J: TRBJ2-7
size: NA
D: TRBD1
V: TRBV6-2/TRBV6-3
CDR3: CASSPGQGVSYEQYF
DNA: TGTGCCAGCAGTCCGGGACAGGGGGTTTCCTACGAGCAGTACTTC

length: 16
J: TRBJ2-5
size: NA
D: TRBD2
V: TRBV10-3
CDR3: CAISESGSGSLETQYF
DNA: TGTGCCATCAGTGAGTCTGGTAGCGGGAGCTTAGAGACCCAGTACTTC

length: 14
J: TRBJ1-5
size: NA
D: NA
V: TRBV7-2
CDR3: CASSRDRFNQPQHF
DNA: TGTGCCAGCAGCCGCGACAGATTCAATCAGCCCCAGCATTTT

length: 14
J: TRBJ1-1
size: NA
D: TRBD1
V: TRBV4-2
CDR3: CASSRGRTGTEAFF
DNA: TGTGCCAGCAGCCGCGGGAGGACAGGAACTGAAGCTTTCTTT

length: 14
J: TRBJ2-1
size: NA
D: TRBD2
V: TRBV29-1
CDR3: CSVGAGGPSDEQFF
DNA: TGCAGCGTTGGGGCGGGGGGGCCCTCGGATGAGCAGTTCTTC

length: 15
J: TRBJ2-5
size: NA
D: TRBD2
V: TRBV5-1
CDR3: CASSGRGRGEETQYF
DNA: TGCGCCAGCAGTGGCCGCGGGAGGGGGGAAGAGACCCAGTACTTC

length: 14
J: TRBJ1-2
size: few
D: NA
V: TRBV5-6
CDR3: CASSLQGLSYGYTF
DNA: TGTGCCAGCAGCTTGCAGGGTCTAAGCTATGGCTACACCTTC

length: 13
J: TRBJ1-2
size: NA
D: NA
V: TRBV10-3
CDR3: CAISKGVNYGYTF
DNA: TGTGCCATCAGTAAGGGGGTTAACTATGGCTACACCTTC

length: 13
J: TRBJ2-1
size: NA
D: NA
V: TRBV30
CDR3: CAWTREFRIEQFF
DNA: TGTGCCTGGACCCGAGAATTTCGAATTGAGCAGTTCTTC

length: 14
J: TRBJ1-3
size: NA
D: NA
V: TRBV5-1
CDR3: CASSLAGAGNTIYF
DNA: TGCGCCAGCAGCTTAGCAGGGGCTGGAAACACCATATATTTT

length: 14
J: TRBJ1-5
size: NA
D: TRBD1
V: TRBV28
CDR3: CASSLRTGYQPQHF
DNA: TGTGCCAGCAGTTTACGGACAGGGTATCAGCCCCAGCATTTT

length: 14
J: TRBJ1-1
size: few
D: NA
V: TRBV9
CDR3: CASTSGALNTEAFF
DNA: TGTGCCAGCACCTCAGGCGCGCTGAACACTGAAGCTTTCTTT

length: 13
J: TRBJ2-7
size: NA
D: NA
V: TRBV5-1
CDR3: CASRQGEVYEQYF
DNA: TGCGCCAGCAGACAGGGCGAGGTATACGAGCAGTACTTC

length: 13
J: TRBJ2-3
size: NA
D: NA
V: TRBV7-3
CDR3: CASSLNFGDTQYF
DNA: TGTGCCAGCAGCTTAAATTTCGGTGATACGCAGTATTTT

length: 17
J: TRBJ2-1
size: NA
D: TRBD2
V: TRBV5-4
CDR3: CASSLPSGGVSYNEQFF
DNA: TGTGCCAGCAGCTTACCTAGCGGGGGAGTGAGTTACAATGAGCAGTTCTTC

length: 13
J: TRBJ1-1
size: NA
D: TRBD1
V: TRBV5-1
CDR3: CASSRSGGTEAFF
DNA: TGCGCCAGCAGCCGATCAGGGGGCACTGAAGCTTTCTTT

length: 15
J: TRBJ1-6
size: NA
D: NA
V: TRBV27
CDR3: CASSHRQANNSPLHF
DNA: TGTGCCAGCAGTCACCGACAGGCTAATAATTCACCCCTCCACTTT

length: 20
J: TRBJ2-5
size: NA
D: TRBD2
V: TRBV7-6
CDR3: CASSPRTSGGALAYQETQYF
DNA: TGTGCCAGCAGCCCCCGGACTAGCGGGGGGGCGCTAGCTTACCAAGAGACCCAGTACTTC

length: 14
J: TRBJ1-2
size: NA
D: NA
V: TRBV3-1/TRBV3-2
CDR3: CASSLGAQHYGYTF
DNA: TGTGCCAGCAGCCTAGGAGCGCAGCACTATGGCTACACCTTC

length: 15
J: TRBJ1-4
size: NA
D: NA
V: TRBV11-1
CDR3: CASSPSVDEAEKLFF
DNA: TGTGCCAGCAGCCCATCGGTTGATGAGGCCGAAAAACTGTTTTTT

length: 18
J: TRBJ2-3
size: NA
D: TRBD1
V: TRBV18
CDR3: CASSPPTPGTGGTDTQYF
DNA: TGTGCCAGCTCACCACCGACCCCTGGGACAGGGGGAACAGATACGCAGTATTTT

length: 14
J: TRBJ1-5
size: NA
D: NA
V: TRBV6-1
CDR3: CASSENWGDGPQHF
DNA: TGTGCCAGCAGTGAAAATTGGGGGGACGGGCCCCAGCATTTT

length: 14
J: TRBJ1-1
size: NA
D: NA
V: TRBV6-5
CDR3: CASSYDGARTEAFF
DNA: TGTGCCAGCAGTTACGATGGGGCGCGGACTGAAGCTTTCTTT

length: 16
J: TRBJ2-3
size: NA
D: TRBD1
V: TRBV11-3
CDR3: CASSQGGQGATDTQYF
DNA: TGTGCCAGCAGCCAGGGGGGACAGGGGGCGACAGATACGCAGTATTTT

length: 14
J: TRBJ2-2
size: NA
D: NA
V: TRBV6-2/TRBV6-3
CDR3: CASSYTRAPGELFF
DNA: TGTGCCAGCAGTTACACTAGGGCCCCCGGGGAGCTGTTTTTT

length: 15
J: TRBJ2-1
size: NA
D: NA
V: TRBV2
CDR3: CASKGESGAYNEQFF
DNA: TGTGCCAGCAAGGGGGAGTCAGGGGCCTACAATGAGCAGTTCTTC

length: 13
J: TRBJ2-7
size: NA
D: NA
V: TRBV29-1
CDR3: CSVQLLGEVKQYF
DNA: TGCAGCGTTCAACTACTAGGTGAGGTAAAGCAGTACTTC

length: 17
J: TRBJ2-7
size: once
D: NA
V: TRBV10-3
CDR3: CASRGLGAGTISYEQYF
DNA: TGTGCCTCCAGGGGTTTGGGCGCAGGGACGATCTCCTACGAGCAGTACTTC

length: 14
J: TRBJ1-6
size: few
D: NA
V: TRBV5-1
CDR3: CASSASSYNSPLHF
DNA: TGCGCCAGCAGCGCGAGCTCCTATAATTCACCCCTCCACTTT

length: 16
J: TRBJ2-1
size: NA
D: TRBD2
V: TRBV7-9
CDR3: CASSPGTSAGTYEQFF
DNA: TGTGCCAGCAGCCCGGGGACTAGCGCCGGTACGTATGAGCAGTTCTTC

length: 12
J: TRBJ1-4
size: NA
D: NA
V: TRBV5-4
CDR3: CASSLDSQKLFF
DNA: TGTGCCAGCAGCTTGGACTCTCAAAAACTGTTTTTT

length: 18
J: TRBJ2-3
size: once
D: NA
V: TRBV28
CDR3: CASSFSPFGGRAKDTQYF
DNA: TGTGCCAGCAGTTTTAGTCCTTTTGGGGGCCGGGCCAAAGATACGCAGTATTTT

length: 15
J: TRBJ2-7
size: NA
D: NA
V: TRBV6-5
CDR3: CASSYHQDTLYEQYF
DNA: TGTGCCAGCAGTTACCACCAGGACACACTCTACGAGCAGTACTTC

length: 14
J: TRBJ1-1
size: NA
D: NA
V: TRBV5-6
CDR3: CASSLGESNTEAFF
DNA: TGTGCCAGCAGCTTGGGGGAGTCGAACACTGAAGCTTTCTTT

length: 14
J: TRBJ1-6
size: few
D: TRBD1
V: TRBV6-5
CDR3: CASTIGQENSPLHF
DNA: TGTGCCAGCACCATAGGACAGGAAAATTCACCCCTCCACTTT

length: 15
J: TRBJ2-4
size: NA
D: TRBD2
V: TRBV6-5
CDR3: CASTTSGRRDNIQYF
DNA: TGTGCCAGCACGACTAGCGGGAGAAGGGATAACATTCAGTACTTC

length: 15
J: TRBJ1-2
size: once
D: NA
V: TRBV4-3
CDR3: CASSQDYDRRLSYTF
DNA: TGCGCCAGCAGCCAAGATTACGACAGGCGCTTGAGCTACACCTTC

length: 15
J: TRBJ1-6
size: NA
D: NA
V: TRBV7-2
CDR3: CASSVDSGRDSPLHF
DNA: TGTGCCAGCAGCGTTGACTCGGGGAGAGATTCACCCCTCCACTTT

length: 17
J: TRBJ1-2
size: many
D: TRBD1
V: TRBV28
CDR3: CASSPLLRTGKGYGYTF
DNA: TGTGCCAGCAGTCCCCTCCTCCGGACAGGGAAGGGCTATGGCTACACCTTC

length: 14
J: TRBJ1-2
size: NA
D: NA
V: TRBV3-1/TRBV3-2
CDR3: CASSQGDNPYGYTF
DNA: TGTGCCAGCAGCCAGGGGGACAATCCCTATGGCTACACCTTC

length: 15
J: TRBJ1-1
size: NA
D: TRBD1
V: TRBV18
CDR3: CASSIARQGVREAFF
DNA: TGTGCCAGCTCAATAGCCAGACAGGGGGTAAGAGAAGCTTTCTTT

length: 16
J: TRBJ2-3
size: NA
D: NA
V: TRBV29-1
CDR3: CSAWPSDTRYKDTQYF
DNA: TGCAGCGCCTGGCCGTCGGACACCCGGTACAAAGATACGCAGTATTTT

length: 16
J: TRBJ2-7
size: few
D: TRBD2
V: TRBV11-2
CDR3: CASSPLTSGRVYEQYF
DNA: TGTGCCAGCAGCCCTTTGACTAGCGGGAGGGTCTACGAGCAGTACTTC

length: 13
J: TRBJ1-2
size: NA
D: NA
V: TRBV27
CDR3: CASSFFANYGYTF
DNA: TGTGCCAGCAGTTTTTTCGCTAACTATGGCTACACCTTC

length: 14
J: TRBJ1-2
size: NA
D: TRBD1
V: TRBV29-1
CDR3: CSVERGGKGDGYTF
DNA: TGCAGCGTTGAAAGAGGGGGCAAGGGGGATGGCTACACCTTC

length: 13
J: TRBJ2-5
size: NA
D: NA
V: TRBV4-3
CDR3: CASSQDSRGTQYF
DNA: TGCGCCAGCAGCCAAGACTCAAGGGGGACCCAGTACTTC

length: 15
J: TRBJ1-5
size: few
D: TRBD1
V: TRBV9
CDR3: CASSVSGTEGQPQHF
DNA: TGTGCCAGCAGCGTATCCGGGACAGAAGGACAGCCCCAGCATTTT

length: 14
J: TRBJ1-2
size: NA
D: NA
V: TRBV30
CDR3: CAWESRGRLYGYTF
DNA: TGTGCCTGGGAGAGCCGAGGCAGACTCTATGGCTACACCTTC

length: 12
J: TRBJ1-1
size: once
D: NA
V: TRBV29-1
CDR3: CSGMTMNTEAFF
DNA: TGCAGCGGAATGACTATGAACACTGAAGCTTTCTTT

length: 14
J: TRBJ1-2
size: few
D: TRBD1
V: TRBV30
CDR3: CAWRSVGQGYGYTF
DNA: TGTGCCTGGAGGAGCGTCGGACAGGGGTATGGCTACACCTTC

length: 13
J: TRBJ1-2
size: NA
D: TRBD1
V: TRBV11-2
CDR3: CASSPQGSYGYTF
DNA: TGTGCCAGCAGCCCACAGGGGAGCTATGGCTACACCTTC